The T cell receptor (beta chain) described here comes from a study of molecular identifiers for immune sequencing clone quantification. Generation of bulk TCR libraries relied on previously described methods and listed TCR primers. TCRdb used MiXCR to reprocess the PCR reads, holding one entry per CDR3 protein. The sample carries around 480,000 distinct CDR3 sequences, approximately 25% recorded once. The sorting of naive CD8 T cells used the CD8+CD4-CCR7+CD45RA+ phenotype. Study-level results: Clonotypes surpassing 20 RNA copies contained over 99% of effector molecules, versus under 1% in naive cells.

This clonotype was detected many times. The antigen remains undetermined. CDR3 length: 14 amino acids. Germline V gives CDR1 SGHRS, CDR2 YFSETQ. Trimming pared 4 bases from V and 1 base from J, leaving 11 bases between. This clonotype was obtained from a human donor in good health. Some libraries in this study had Jurkat cell RNA spiked in. The sample consisted of naive CD8+ T cells from blood, with Jurkat cell RNA spiked in. As to subset: FACS-sorted CD8+CD4-CCR7+CD45RA+ naive T cells. The rearrangement uses TRBV5-1 and TRBJ1-1; TRBD1 might be the D (6 bases). In DNA form, the CDR3 reads TGCGCCAGCAGCCGTGAACAGGGGAACACTGAAGCTTTCTTT. Protein product: CASSREQGNTEAFF.